The 29 T cell receptor beta chains presented below share a single source sample, sequenced in a study of T cells in Graves' hyperthyroidism and ophthalmopathy (dated by TCRdb to about 2019). Library generation was performed with multiplex PCR. Sequencing instrument: Illumina HiSeq 2000. TCR beta CDR3 regions were amplified from RNA transcripts. The TCR CDR3 was subjected to a first round of RT-PCR using the HTBI primer set and the Qiagen OneStep RT-PCR kit. TCRdb ran its own pipeline on the public reads, namely fastp trimming at Q25 and MiXCR clone calling, and kept in-frame beta chains. One record per CDR3 amino acid sequence lists the most common genes and DNA. The sample includes around 500,000 distinct CDR3 sequences, with approximately 15% observed a single time. The top ten clones comprise about 15% of the sample. The material sequenced was blood. These TCRs come from a woman in her forties with Graves' hyperthyroidism.

This clonotype was recorded a few times. The rearrangement uses TRBV20-1 and TRBJ2-2; 8 nucleotides agree with TRBD2. Unmatched junction bases numbered 7, after V lost 7 bases and J lost 3 bases. The CDR3 contains 14 residues. CDR1 is DFQATT and CDR2 is SNEGSKA in the germline V gene (reference sequence). The CDR3 region has the DNA TGCAGTGTCCCGGCAGCGGGGGACACCGGGGAGCTGTTTTTT. Amino acid sequence: CSVPAAGDTGELFF.

In this sample, this clonotype turned up many times. The V call is TRBV2, the J call TRBJ2-3; D is possibly TRBD1 or TRBD2 (5 bases each). This CDR3 has 14 amino acids. V lost 4 bases and J 7 bases, leaving 15 bases between the germline ends. From germline, CDR1 is SNHLY and CDR2 FYNNEI. CDR3 coding DNA: TGTGCCAGCAGTGGGTGGGACCGTGTGAATACGCAGTATTTT. It translates to CASSGWDRVNTQYF.

The chain has TRBV9 and TRBJ2-1; a possible D gene is TRBD2 (5 bases). This CDR3 has 13 residues. In germline, CDR1 is SGDLS, CDR2 YYNGEE. V lost 3 bases to trimming and J lost 5 bases, with 9 bases between them. The CDR3 spells CASSATINNEQFF. The CDR3 DNA follows: TGTGCCAGCAGCGCGACTATCAACAATGAGCAGTTCTTC.

In its sample, this clonotype was seen many times. The chain is built from TRBV29-1 and TRBJ2-3; 9 bases map to TRBD1. With 8 bases clipped from V and 4 bases from J, the junction kept 13 bases outside the gene matches. CDR3 length equals 15 residues. Germline V CDR1 and CDR2: SQVTM, ANQGSEA. DNA of the CDR3: TGCAGCATGTTCTCCGGGACAGGGAAATCAGATACGCAGTATTTT. This gives the protein CSMFSGTGKSDTQYF.

Written as DNA, the CDR3 is TGCAGTGCACGGACTAGCGGGAGGCCCTACAATGAGCAGTTCTTC. The encoded protein is CSARTSGRPYNEQFF. This sequence joins TRBV20-1 and TRBJ2-1, with 14 bases that match TRBD2. The CDR3 has 15 amino acids. V lost 6 bases and J lost 2; bases outside the gene matches: 3. CDR1 and CDR2 from the germline V gene are DFQATT and SNEGSKA (reference sequence).

The sample holds many counts of this clonotype. The CDR3 reads CASRRGGTEAFF. The CDR3, as DNA: TGTGCCAGCAGACGCGGGGGAACTGAAGCTTTCTTT. V gene TRBV6-1 combines with J gene TRBJ1-1; tentative D call: TRBD1 (5 bases). The V gene lost 6 bases and the J gene lost 5 bases, with 10 bases spanning the gap. The CDR3 loop spans 12 amino acids. CDR1 and CDR2 from the germline V gene are MNHNS and SASEGT.

This clonotype was recorded many times. V gene TRBV6-1 combines with J gene TRBJ2-7; 7 bases match TRBD2. V was pared by 8 bases and J by 3 bases, with 10 bases of the junction left unmatched. Germline V CDR1 and CDR2: MNHNS, SASEGT. This CDR3 spans 14 amino acids. CDR3 bases: TGTGCCAGCGGATCCGGGACTAAAAACTACGAGCAGTACTTC. Translation: CASGSGTKNYEQYF.

This clonotype was seen a few times. The chain combines TRBV5-6 with TRBJ1-1; TRBD1 might be the D (5 bases). The CDR3 is made up of 16 amino acids. The V and J ends lost 3 bases and 0 bases respectively, with 15 bases between them. Germline V gene lookup returns CDR1 SGHDT and CDR2 YYEEEE. The CDR3, as DNA: TGTGCCAGCAGCTGGGGACTGACAGCCATGAACACTGAAGCTTTCTTT. It encodes CASSWGLTAMNTEAFF.

There are many counts of this clonotype. J is TRBJ2-7 and V is TRBV6-2 or TRBV6-3, with D perhaps matching TRBD1 or TRBD2 (6 bases each). The length of the CDR3 is 14 residues. V dropped 0 bases and J dropped 4 bases, with 10 bases sitting between them. Germline loops: CDR1 MNHEY, CDR2 SVGEGT. The CDR3: CASSYSRDTYEQYF. The CDR3 nucleotides are TGTGCCAGCAGTTACTCGCGGGACACTTACGAGCAGTACTTC.

V and J are TRBV7-9 and TRBJ1-5; D is perhaps TRBD1 (6 bases). The CDR3 is 16 amino acids. Trimming left V 5 bases short and J 3 bases short, with 17 bases between. Germline V gene data show CDR1 as SEHNR and CDR2 as FQNEAQ (reference sequence). CDR3 DNA: TGTGCCAGCAGCCCCGGTGAAGGGGGATACAATCAGCCCCAGCATTTT. It translates to CASSPGEGGYNQPQHF.

This clonotype was counted ten times or more. V gene TRBV3-1 combines with J gene TRBJ2-2; D ambiguous. Trimming left V 4 bases short and J 3 bases short, with 9 bases between. CDR3 length: 14 residues. Germline-derived CDR1 and CDR2 are LGHDT and YNNKEL (reference sequence). As DNA, the CDR3 is TGTGCCAGCAGCCCTGTTCCGTACACCGGGGAGCTGTTTTTT. Its protein product is CASSPVPYTGELFF.

Regarding this clonotype: Germline and junction disagree at one end, which may indicate a read error. The J gene is TRBJ2-5, the V gene TRBV7-6; no clear D gene. The germline V gene has CDR1 SGHVS and CDR2 FNYEAQ. The CDR3 length is 15 residues. As DNA, the CDR3 is TGTGCCAGCAGCTTAGACCAGATGTACCAAGGGACCCAGTACTTC. Encoded protein: CASSLDQMYQGTQYF. Using reference TRBV7-6 and TRBJ2-5 for the parts outside the CDR3, the full variable domain is GAGVSQSPRYKVTKRGQDVALRCDPISGHVSLYWYRQALGQGPEFLTYFNYEAQQDKSGLPNDRFSAERPEGSISTLTIQRTEQRDSAMYRCASSLDQMYQGTQYFGPGTRLLVL.

The CDR3 loop is CASSPPWNSGANVLTF. In DNA form, the CDR3 reads TGTGCCAGCAGCCCTCCGTGGAACTCTGGGGCCAACGTCCTGACTTTC. The chain couples TRBV7-2 to TRBJ2-6; D is uncertain. The V gene's germline CDR1 is SGHTA and CDR2 FQGNSA. The V gene lost 5 bases and the J gene lost 0 bases, with 11 bases spanning the gap. The CDR3 covers 16 residues.

The J gene is TRBJ2-2, the V gene TRBV10-1; TRBD2 aligns across 8 bases. V dropped 0 bases and J dropped 4; count of bases not matched to a gene: 10. Germline assignment: CDR1 WNHNN and CDR2 SYGVQD (reference sequence). The CDR3 extends over 18 amino acids. For the CDR3, the DNA is TGCGCCAGCAGTGAGTCGATTATGGCGGGAGGAAGCACCGGGGAGCTGTTTTTT. This translates into CASSESIMAGGSTGELFF.

This sequence joins TRBV5-5 and TRBJ2-1; 7 bases agree with TRBD2. Germline trimming cut 4 bases from V and 7 bases from J; bases unmatched to any gene: 5. The CDR3 length is 13 residues. Germline lookup yields CDR1 SGHKS and CDR2 YYEKEE (reference sequence). The CDR3 region is CASSRREQNEQFF. The CDR3 nucleotides read TGTGCCAGCAGCCGGCGGGAGCAAAATGAGCAGTTCTTC.

This clonotype was recorded at least ten times. This chain uses TRBV30 with TRBJ1-4; D remains ambiguous. This CDR3 has 16 residues. Germline V gives CDR1 GTSNPN, CDR2 SVGIG (reference sequence). The V gene lost 0 bases and the J gene lost 3 bases, with 14 bases spanning the gap. In DNA, the CDR3 is TGTGCCTGGAGTGTCAAACTAGGGAAGGCTAATGAAAAACTGTTTTTT. Translation: CAWSVKLGKANEKLFF.

This clonotype was seen repeatedly, ten times or more. CDR3 loop: CASKTDYSSEQYF. The CDR3 nucleotides are TGTGCCAGCAAAACCGACTACTCGTCCGAGCAGTACTTC. The chain uses TRBV28 and TRBJ2-7; D may be TRBD2 (5 bases). Looked up from germline, CDR1 is MDHEN and CDR2 is SYDVKM. V lost 7 bases, J lost 6 bases, and 16 bases lay in between. CDR3 length: 13 residues.

Only a few counts were recorded for this clonotype. The V gene is TRBV7-9, the J gene TRBJ2-2, with 9 bases identical to TRBD2. The CDR3 has 15 amino acids. V trimming: 5 bases; J trimming: 3 bases; junction bases outside the gene matches: 4. Per the germline V gene, CDR1 is SEHNR and CDR2 is FQNEAQ (reference sequence). The DNA of the CDR3 is TGTGCCAGCAGCCTTAGCGGGAGCGACACCGGGGAGCTGTTTTTT. Translation gives CASSLSGSDTGELFF.

This clonotype was detected ten times or more. J is TRBJ1-1 and V is TRBV20-1; D is perhaps TRBD1 (6 bases). Trimming stripped 3 bases from V and 2 bases from J, with 19 bases between. From germline, CDR1 is DFQATT and CDR2 SNEGSKA (reference sequence). There are 16 residues in the CDR3. Written as DNA, the CDR3 is TGCAGTGCTAGTGGAGGGGGTGAGGGTTACAACACTGAAGCTTTCTTT. It encodes CSASGGGEGYNTEAFF.

This clonotype has ten or more counts. V and J are TRBV5-1 and TRBJ2-3; no reliable D call. There are 16 residues in the CDR3. Trimming pared 4 bases from V and 1 base from J, leaving 16 bases between. Germline CDR1 SGHRS, CDR2 YFSETQ. This CDR3 reads CASSRSGISGTDTQYF. In nucleotides, the CDR3 is TGCGCCAGCAGCCGTTCGGGCATCTCCGGCACAGATACGCAGTATTTT. The complete variable domain, with remaining parts taken from reference TRBV5-1 and TRBJ2-3, reads KAGVTQTPRYLIKTRGQQVTLSCSPISGHRSVSWYQQTPGQGLQFLFEYFSETQRNKGNFPGRFSGRQFSNSRSEMNVSTLELGDSALYLCASSRSGISGTDTQYFGPGTRLTVL.

This clonotype occurred a few times. The rearrangement joins TRBV12-3 or TRBV12-4 to TRBJ2-2; possible D gene TRBD2, 7 bases. Between the trimmed V and J ends, which lost 3 bases and 7 bases, there was a span of 12 bases. This CDR3 has 14 amino acids. The CDR3 region has the DNA TGTGCCAGCAGTTTTGGGGGGGGCGACGGGGAGCTGTTTTTT. This sequence encodes CASSFGGGDGELFF.

J is TRBJ2-5 and V is TRBV2; 8 bases match TRBD1. The CDR3 runs to 16 residues. Germline lookup yields CDR1 SNHLY and CDR2 FYNNEI. The V and J ends lost 4 bases and 1 base, in that order; junction bases with no gene match: 8. As DNA, the CDR3 is TGTGCCAGCAGTGGCCTCCGGGACAGGTTCCAAGAGACCCAGTACTTC. This encodes CASSGLRDRFQETQYF.

This clonotype was observed at least ten times. The CDR3 DNA sequence: TGTGCCAGCAGTAGCGGGACGGCCAATGAGCAGTTCTTC. It codes for CASSSGTANEQFF. The V and J genes are TRBV7-9 and TRBJ2-1; 8 bases are shared with TRBD2. In germline, CDR1 is SEHNR, CDR2 FQNEAQ (reference sequence). This CDR3 contains 13 residues. V was pared by 6 bases and J by 6 bases, with 4 bases of the junction left unmatched.

In this sample, this clonotype turned up once. This could be a read error, since a much larger clone is one nucleotide away. The rearrangement joins TRBV2 to TRBJ2-5, with 7 nucleotides matching TRBD1. The CDR3 contains 14 residues. Germline loops: CDR1 SNHLY, CDR2 FYNNEI. CDR3 DNA sequence: TGTGCCAGCCGACAGGGCAGTGGACAAGAGACCCGGTACTTC. Its protein is CASRQGSGQETRYF.

This clonotype has at least ten counts. This could be a read error, since a much larger clone is one nucleotide away. The chain carries TRBV12-3 or TRBV12-4 and TRBJ1-1, with 7 positions matching TRBD1. The CDR3 is 13 residues long. Unmatched junction bases numbered 4, after V lost 6 bases and J lost 3 bases. Here the CDR3 DNA reads TGTGCCAGCAGCCAGGGACAGCACACTGAAGCTTTCTTT. Its translation: CASSQGQHTEAFF.

This clonotype was seen at least ten times. J is TRBJ2-3 and V is TRBV7-3; D gene ambiguous. The CDR3 length is 14 residues. V was clipped by 5 bases and J by 3 bases, with 12 bases between them. Germline V gene data show CDR1 as SGHTA and CDR2 as FQGTGA. The CDR3 reads CASSLGLGTDTQYF. DNA for the CDR3: TGTGCCAGCAGCCTCGGTTTGGGGACAGATACGCAGTATTTT.

The chain links TRBV28 to TRBJ2-5; TRBD2 matches at 11 bases. With V trimmed by 6 bases and J by 5 bases, 11 bases remained unmatched. There are 16 residues in the CDR3. Germline CDR1 reads MDHEN; CDR2 reads SYDVKM. CDR3 DNA: TGTGCCAGCAGCGCCCCTCTAGCGGGGGGAGGGGAGACCCAGTACTTC. Residues: CASSAPLAGGGETQYF.

The V and J genes are TRBV20-1 and TRBJ2-5; 9 bases align to TRBD2. CDR3 length equals 17 residues. J was trimmed by 5 bases and V by 0 bases; bases with no gene match: 13. Germline V gene lookup returns CDR1 DFQATT and CDR2 SNEGSKA (reference sequence). CDR3 in amino acids: CSARDSFGSGSLETQYF. The CDR3 DNA reads TGCAGTGCTAGAGATTCATTTGGTAGCGGGAGTTTGGAGACCCAGTACTTC.

This clonotype came up many times. This rearrangement joins TRBV7-2 to TRBJ2-2; 8 bases map to TRBD2. Trimming took 2 bases from V and 6 from J; bases not matched to a gene: 11. Germline CDR1 is SGHTA and CDR2 is FQGNSA. This CDR3 contains 17 residues. CDR3 sequence: CASSLLVGAGVPGELFF. Written as DNA, the CDR3 is TGTGCCAGCAGCTTACTGGTCGGAGCGGGAGTGCCCGGGGAGCTGTTTTTT.